The T cell receptor beta chain described here comes from a study of human T cells and chemical hapten exposure. Attachment of unique molecular identifiers to individual cDNA molecules was performed in the library. Each CDR3 protein is one row after TCRdb ran MiXCR on the RACE reads. The sample lists 350,000 to 450,000 distinct CDR3 sequences, roughly 4.6% occurring once. Deletions cut 3 bases from V and 4 bases from J, with 12 bases between. This CDR3 has 14 residues. This clonotype was counted at least ten times. The sample's time point: pre-sensitization, week 0. Described treatment: therapeutic diphenylcyclopropenone sensitization with weekly scalp DPC.

The material sequenced was whole blood, taken in connection with sensitization to the hapten diphenylcyclopropenone (DPC). The sequence came from a woman aged 50 to 60 with alopecia areata. Some clones in this sample may be carry-over from other donors' samples. The chain couples TRBV12-3 or TRBV12-4 to TRBJ1-1, with D unclear. CDR3 nucleotide sequence: TGTGCCAGCAGTTTGGAGGGCGGAGGCACTGAAGCTTTCTTT. Amino acids: CASSLEGGGTEAFF.